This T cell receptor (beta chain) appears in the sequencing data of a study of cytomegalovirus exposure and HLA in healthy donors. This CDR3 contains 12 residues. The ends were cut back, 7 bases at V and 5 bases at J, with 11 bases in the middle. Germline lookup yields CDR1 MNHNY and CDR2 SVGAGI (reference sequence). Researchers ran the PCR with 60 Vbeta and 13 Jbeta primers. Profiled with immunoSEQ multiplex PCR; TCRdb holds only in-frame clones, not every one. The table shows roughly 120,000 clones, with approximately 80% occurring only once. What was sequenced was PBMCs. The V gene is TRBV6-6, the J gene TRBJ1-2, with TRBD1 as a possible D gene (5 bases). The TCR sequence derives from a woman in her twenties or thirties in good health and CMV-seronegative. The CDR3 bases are TGTGCCAGCACCGAAGGGGTTTATGGCTACACCTTC. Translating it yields CASTEGVYGYTF.